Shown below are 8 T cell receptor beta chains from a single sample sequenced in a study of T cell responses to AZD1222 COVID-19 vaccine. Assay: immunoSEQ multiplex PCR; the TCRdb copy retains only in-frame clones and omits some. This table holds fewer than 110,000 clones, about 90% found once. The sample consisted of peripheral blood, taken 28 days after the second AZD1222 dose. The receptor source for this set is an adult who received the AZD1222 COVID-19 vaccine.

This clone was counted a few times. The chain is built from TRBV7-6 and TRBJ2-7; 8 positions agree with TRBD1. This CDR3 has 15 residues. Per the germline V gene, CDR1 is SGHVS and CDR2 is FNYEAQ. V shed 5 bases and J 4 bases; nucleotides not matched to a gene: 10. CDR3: CASSPHRTGGYEQYF. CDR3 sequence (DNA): TGTGCCAGCAGCCCCCACCGTACAGGGGGTTACGAGCAGTACTTC. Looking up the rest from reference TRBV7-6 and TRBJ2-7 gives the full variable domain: GAGVSQSPRYKVTKRGQDVALRCDPISGHVSLYWYRQALGQGPEFLTYFNYEAQQDKSGLPNDRFSAERPEGSISTLTIQRTEQRDSAMYRCASSPHRTGGYEQYFGPGTRLTVT.

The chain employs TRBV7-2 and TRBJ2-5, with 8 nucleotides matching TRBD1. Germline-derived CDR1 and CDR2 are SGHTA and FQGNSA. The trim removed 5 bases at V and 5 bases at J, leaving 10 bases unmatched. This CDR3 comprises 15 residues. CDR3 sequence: CASSPQAGQAETQYF. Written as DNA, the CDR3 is TGTGCCAGCAGCCCCCAGGCGGGACAGGCGGAGACCCAGTACTTC.

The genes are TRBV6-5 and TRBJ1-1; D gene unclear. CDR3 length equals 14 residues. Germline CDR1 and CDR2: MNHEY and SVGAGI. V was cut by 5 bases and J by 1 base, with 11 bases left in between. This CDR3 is CASSRRTGNTEAFF. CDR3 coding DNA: TGTGCCAGCAGTAGACGGACGGGGAACACTGAAGCTTTCTTT.

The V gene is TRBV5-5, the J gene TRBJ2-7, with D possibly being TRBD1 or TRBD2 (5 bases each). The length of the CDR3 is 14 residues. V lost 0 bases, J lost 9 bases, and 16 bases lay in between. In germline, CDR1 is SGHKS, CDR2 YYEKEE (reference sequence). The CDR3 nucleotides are TGTGCCAGCAGCTTGGATCAGGGAGTTATCGGGCAGTACTTC. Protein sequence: CASSLDQGVIGQYF. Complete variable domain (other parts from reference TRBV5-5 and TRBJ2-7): DAGVTQSPTHLIKTRGQQVTLRCSPISGHKSVSWYQQVLGQGPQFIFQYYEKEERGRGNFPDRFSARQFPNYSSELNVNALLLGDSALYLCASSLDQGVIGQYFGPGTRLTVT.

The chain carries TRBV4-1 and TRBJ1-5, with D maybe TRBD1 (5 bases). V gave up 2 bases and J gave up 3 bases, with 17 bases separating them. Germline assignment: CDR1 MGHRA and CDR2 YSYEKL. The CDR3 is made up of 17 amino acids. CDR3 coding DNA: TGCGCCAGCAGCCAACCAGGGACCAACAGGCCCAATCAGCCCCAGCATTTT. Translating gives CASSQPGTNRPNQPQHF.

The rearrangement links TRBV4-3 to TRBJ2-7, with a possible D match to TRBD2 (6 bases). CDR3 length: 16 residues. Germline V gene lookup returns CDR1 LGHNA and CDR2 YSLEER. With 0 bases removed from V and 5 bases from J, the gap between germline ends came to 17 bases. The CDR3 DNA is TGCGCCAGCAGCCAAGATAACAAACGGGGGACCCACGAGCAGTACTTC. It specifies CASSQDNKRGTHEQYF.

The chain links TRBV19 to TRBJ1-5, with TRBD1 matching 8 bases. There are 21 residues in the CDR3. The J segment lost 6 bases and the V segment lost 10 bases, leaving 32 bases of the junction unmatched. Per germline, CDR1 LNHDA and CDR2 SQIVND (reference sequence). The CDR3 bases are TGTGCCATTTTTATAGATTTAAGACGACAGGGGATGTCGAGGACGGGTCAGCCCCAGCATTTT. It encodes CAIFIDLRRQGMSRTGQPQHF.

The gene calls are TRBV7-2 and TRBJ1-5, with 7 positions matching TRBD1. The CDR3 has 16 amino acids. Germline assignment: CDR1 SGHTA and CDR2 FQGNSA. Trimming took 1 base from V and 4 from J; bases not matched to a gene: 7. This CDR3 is CASSLGRTGFNQPQHF. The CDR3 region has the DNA TGTGCCAGCAGCTTAGGTCGGACAGGATTTAATCAGCCCCAGCATTTT.